Below, 4 T cell receptor beta chains from the same sample are listed, as sequenced in a study of stem cell transplantation in POMP-related autoinflammatory disease. The data were produced by immunoSEQ multiplex PCR, yet TCRdb's version contains in-frame clones alone and is incomplete. The sample shows 4,500 to 5,500 clones, approximately 92% of them seen only once. This material consisted of CD8+ T cells from PBMCs, taken after stem cell transplantation. These TCRs come from a human patient with POMP-related autoinflammation and immune dysregulation (PRAID). The T cells may come from the graft donor.

This clone turned up a few times. The chain combines TRBV7-9 with TRBJ2-7; D might be TRBD2 (6 bases). This CDR3 contains 12 residues. V was pared by 5 bases and J by 5 bases, with 10 bases between. The V gene's germline CDR1 is SEHNR and CDR2 FQNEAQ (reference sequence). The CDR3 region is CASSPPGDEQYF. CDR3 nucleotide sequence: TGTGCCAGCAGCCCGCCGGGGGACGAGCAGTACTTC.

The rearrangement uses TRBV19 and TRBJ2-1; 9 bases map to TRBD1. V shed 3 bases and J 9 bases; nucleotides not matched to a gene: 6. The CDR3 length is 14 residues. CDR1 and CDR2 (germline): LNHDA, SQIVND (reference sequence). CDR3 nucleotide sequence: TGTGCCAGTAGTATCCTACAGGGGGCGCTTGAGCAGTTCTTC. Translating it yields CASSILQGALEQFF.

The V and J genes are TRBV14 and TRBJ2-7; no clear D gene. V shed 4 bases and J shed 2 bases, with 12 bases lying between them. The length of the CDR3 is 14 residues. CDR1 is SGHDN and CDR2 is FVKESK in the germline V gene. The CDR3 is CASSPPTQPYEQYF. The CDR3 nucleotides are TGTGCCAGCAGCCCCCCGACACAGCCCTACGAGCAGTACTTC.

The genes are TRBV7-9 and TRBJ2-7; D not resolved. Germline lookup yields CDR1 SEHNR and CDR2 FQNEAQ (reference sequence). Trimming removed 4 bases from V and 4 bases from J, with 14 bases in between. The length of the CDR3 is 14 residues. CDR3 in DNA: TGTGCCAGCAGCTACGCCGGTATGGGATACGAGCAGTACTTC. Translated: CASSYAGMGYEQYF.